These 9 T cell receptor beta chains originate from one sample sequenced in a study of early T cells in non-severe SARS-CoV-2 infection. TCRdb re-called the 5' RACE reads with MiXCR, one entry per CDR3 protein. The sample consists of tens of thousands of distinct CDR3 sequences, around 6.9% of them appearing once. The sample in question was whole blood, obtained at baseline. Receptors were obtained from an adult who was a healthcare worker with PCR-confirmed SARS-CoV-2 infection or an uninfected control (not recorded which).

The table lists this clonotype with a few counts. The rearrangement joins TRBV20-1 to TRBJ2-1; 12 nucleotides align to TRBD2. The CDR3 extends over 14 amino acids. The germline CDR1 and CDR2 sequences are DFQATT and SNEGSKA (reference sequence). V was clipped by 6 bases and J by 9 bases; unmatched bases: 9. CDR3: CSAEELAGGLEQFF. The CDR3 DNA sequence: TGCAGTGCGGAAGAGCTAGCGGGGGGGCTTGAGCAGTTCTTC.

This clonotype qualifies as medium-sized. This chain joins TRBV20-1 and TRBJ2-1, with TRBD2 matching over 9 bases. Looked up from germline, CDR1 is DFQATT and CDR2 is SNEGSKA (reference sequence). CDR3 length: 14 amino acids. The trim removed 6 bases at V and 8 bases at J, leaving 11 bases unmatched. The DNA for the CDR3 is TGCAGTGCCGACGATGTGCGGGGGGGCGATGAGCAGTTCTTC. Amino acid sequence: CSADDVRGGDEQFF.

The table lists this clonotype with many counts. V gene TRBV11-2 combines with J gene TRBJ2-1; no firm D call. The CDR3 runs to 13 residues. CDR1 and CDR2 (germline): SGHAT, FQNNGV. V was trimmed by 4 bases and J by 4 bases, leaving 8 bases between them. The DNA of the CDR3 is TGTGCCAGCAGCTCCAACACTTACAATGAGCAGTTCTTC. Protein: CASSSNTYNEQFF.

This clonotype showed up many times. The J gene is TRBJ2-7, the V gene TRBV11-2, with a tentative D call TRBD1 (5 bases). The CDR3 totals 15 residues. Germline values: CDR1 SGHAT, CDR2 FQNNGV. V lost 2 bases and J lost 3, with 14 bases in between. In nucleotides, the CDR3 is TGTGCCAGCAGCTTAATACAGGCCCGTGGCTACGAGCAGTACTTC. This sequence encodes CASSLIQARGYEQYF. The whole variable domain, filled in from reference TRBV11-2 and TRBJ2-7, reads EAGVAQSPRYKIIEKRQSVAFWCNPISGHATLYWYQQILGQGPKLLIQFQNNGVVDDSQLPKDRFSAERLKGVDSTLKIQPAKLEDSAVYLCASSLIQARGYEQYFGPGTRLTVT.

The table lists this clonotype with many counts. The chain is built from TRBV24-1 and TRBJ2-2, with D perhaps matching TRBD2 (7 bases). Between the trimmed V and J ends, which lost 4 bases and 3 bases, there was a span of 14 bases. Germline loops: CDR1 KGHDR, CDR2 SFDVKD. The CDR3 contains 16 residues. CDR3 DNA: TGTGCCACCAGTGAACTCGGGGGGCAGGACACCGGGGAGCTGTTTTTT. This translates into CATSELGGQDTGELFF.

This clonotype has a count of ten or more. This chain links TRBV29-1 with TRBJ1-1; D ambiguous. The CDR3 is 11 amino acids. The germline CDR1 and CDR2 sequences are SQVTM and ANQGSEA. The CDR3: CSVFGRTEAFF. DNA for the CDR3: TGCAGTGTCTTCGGGCGGACTGAAGCTTTCTTT.

This clonotype was detected many times. The rearrangement joins TRBV5-1 to TRBJ2-2; a possible D gene is TRBD1 (6 bases). The CDR3 is made up of 20 amino acids. The germline V and J ends were trimmed by 0 bases and 0 bases, with 21 bases remaining between them. Germline loops: CDR1 SGHRS, CDR2 YFSETQ. The CDR3 reads CASSLGARGLTDPNTGELFF. Written as DNA, the CDR3 is TGCGCCAGCAGCTTGGGGGCCAGGGGTCTTACTGACCCGAACACCGGGGAGCTGTTTTTT.

This CDR3 reads CASSYRVSGANVLTF. CDR3 in DNA: TGTGCCAGCAGTTACAGGGTATCTGGGGCCAACGTCCTGACTTTC. The chain joins TRBV6-5 to TRBJ2-6; D gene ambiguous. The CDR3 has 15 amino acids. With 2 bases removed from V and 1 base from J, the gap between germline ends came to 6 bases. Germline lookup yields CDR1 MNHEY and CDR2 SVGAGI.

At least ten counts were recorded for this clonotype. The J gene is TRBJ2-1, the V gene TRBV9; 10 nucleotides match TRBD1. V dropped 4 bases and J dropped 9; count of bases not matched to a gene: 10. This CDR3 spans 15 amino acids. Germline V gene lookup returns CDR1 SGDLS and CDR2 YYNGEE. CDR3 amino acids: CASSPRTGGHGEQFF. DNA of the CDR3: TGTGCCAGCAGCCCCCGGACAGGGGGTCACGGTGAGCAGTTCTTC.